The 7 T cell receptor beta chains below come from one sample, sequenced in a study of T cell changes during pregnancy in multiple sclerosis. Only in-frame clones appear in the TCRdb table, and some are missing; sequencing was by immunoSEQ multiplex PCR. This sample has nearly 60,000 clones; about 90% occur once, and the top ten carry around 0.5%. The input for sequencing was CD4+ T cells from peripheral blood mononuclear cells, taken after pregnancy. These receptor sequences come from a female donor in good health, enrolled as a control in a pregnancy study.

This clone has just one count. The CDR3, as DNA: TGTGCCAGCAGCTACACCCGACAGAGCTACACCTTC. Amino acid sequence: CASSYTRQSYTF. The V gene is TRBV11-3, the J gene TRBJ1-2; D is possibly TRBD1 (5 bases). In germline, CDR1 is SGHNT, CDR2 YENEEA. V was trimmed by 4 bases and J by 9 bases, leaving 12 bases between them. The CDR3 is made up of 12 amino acids.

This sequence joins TRBV9 and TRBJ1-1; TRBD1 matches 8 bases. The CDR3 extends over 17 amino acids. The germline V gene encodes CDR1 SGDLS and CDR2 YYNGEE. The junction had 10 bases not matched to a gene; V was cut back by 3 bases and J by 0 bases. The CDR3 protein is CASSATDRGVMNTEAFF. The CDR3 bases are TGTGCCAGCAGCGCCACAGACAGGGGAGTGATGAACACTGAAGCTTTCTTT.

This chain uses TRBV19 with TRBJ1-1; 8 bases map to TRBD1. Germline V CDR1 and CDR2: LNHDA, SQIVND (reference sequence). The CDR3 loop spans 15 amino acids. The V gene end was trimmed by 6 bases and the J gene end by 4 bases; junction bases not matched to a gene: 10. The CDR3 region is CASSPGGMGSTEAFF. The CDR3, as DNA: TGTGCCAGTAGCCCAGGGGGCATGGGGAGCACTGAAGCTTTCTTT.

Only a few counts were recorded for this clone. The sample contains more than one DNA sequence encoding this CDR3. The chain joins TRBV19 to TRBJ1-2, with D possibly being TRBD1 (6 bases). Germline V gene sequence: CDR1 LNHDA, CDR2 SQIVND (reference sequence). The CDR3 runs to 13 residues. The V and J ends lost 6 bases and 2 bases respectively, with 10 bases between them. CDR3 residues: CASRQGGNYGYTF. The CDR3 DNA sequence: TGTGCCAGTAGACAGGGAGGGAACTATGGCTACACCTTC.

J is TRBJ2-2 and V is TRBV19; D remains ambiguous. The CDR3 runs 15 residues. Trimming shortened V by 6 bases and J by 0 bases, and 11 bases separated the two germline ends. Germline V CDR1 and CDR2: LNHDA, SQIVND (reference sequence). The CDR3 loop reads CASSPRQTNTGELFF. DNA of the CDR3: TGTGCCAGTAGCCCTAGGCAGACGAACACCGGGGAGCTGTTTTTT. Based on the CDR3 plus reference TRBV19 and TRBJ2-2, the full variable domain is DGGITQSPKYLFRKEGQNVTLSCEQNLNHDAMYWYRQDPGQGLRLIYYSQIVNDFQKGDIAEGYSVSREKKESFPLTVTSAQKNPTAFYLCASSPRQTNTGELFFGEGSRLTVL.

This rearrangement joins TRBV2 to TRBJ2-5; D unresolved. The V gene's germline CDR1 is SNHLY and CDR2 FYNNEI. The V end lost 8 bases, the J end lost 3 bases, and 10 bases lay between the germline ends. CDR3 length: 12 residues. The CDR3 DNA sequence: TGTGCCAGCGCAACTTTAAAAGAGACCCAGTACTTC. Its protein is CASATLKETQYF.

The gene calls are TRBV7-4 and TRBJ2-7; D might be TRBD1 (6 bases). V was clipped by 1 base and J by 0 bases, with 13 bases between them. CDR1 and CDR2 from the germline V gene are SGHVT and SQSDAQ. CDR3 length: 16 residues. CDR3 coding DNA: TGTGCCAGCAGCTTAGGGGCAGGGGAAGACTCCTACGAGCAGTACTTC. The encoded protein is CASSLGAGEDSYEQYF.